This T cell receptor beta chain was sequenced for a study of blood T cell repertoires in COVID-19. As for the study in general: Samples came from the United States, Italy and Spain, spanning acute and convalescent COVID-19. Sources were T cells, B-cell-depleted T cells, or PBMCs; the material itself was cDNA or gDNA.

Original processing methods: Amplification with reference gene primers provided the estimates of nucleated cell counts. The table came from immunoSEQ multiplex PCR; TCRdb's copy has only in-frame clones and leaves some out. Clonal size and the V and J genes are those of that table, whereas D and trimming came from the DNA. The data hold just over 95,000 clones, with around nine tenths observed a single time. Per germline, CDR1 SGHVS and CDR2 FQNEAQ. The length of the CDR3 is 15 residues. With 2 bases removed from V and 8 bases from J, the gap between germline ends came to 15 bases. V is TRBV7-8 and J is TRBJ1-4; D is possibly TRBD1 (5 bases). The sequence was obtained from a man aged 45-65 years with acute or convalescent COVID-19. The source material was peripheral blood. The CDR3 sequence is CASSLFGRADEKLFF. The CDR3 DNA is TGTGCCAGCAGCTTATTCGGCAGGGCCGACGAAAAACTGTTTTTT.